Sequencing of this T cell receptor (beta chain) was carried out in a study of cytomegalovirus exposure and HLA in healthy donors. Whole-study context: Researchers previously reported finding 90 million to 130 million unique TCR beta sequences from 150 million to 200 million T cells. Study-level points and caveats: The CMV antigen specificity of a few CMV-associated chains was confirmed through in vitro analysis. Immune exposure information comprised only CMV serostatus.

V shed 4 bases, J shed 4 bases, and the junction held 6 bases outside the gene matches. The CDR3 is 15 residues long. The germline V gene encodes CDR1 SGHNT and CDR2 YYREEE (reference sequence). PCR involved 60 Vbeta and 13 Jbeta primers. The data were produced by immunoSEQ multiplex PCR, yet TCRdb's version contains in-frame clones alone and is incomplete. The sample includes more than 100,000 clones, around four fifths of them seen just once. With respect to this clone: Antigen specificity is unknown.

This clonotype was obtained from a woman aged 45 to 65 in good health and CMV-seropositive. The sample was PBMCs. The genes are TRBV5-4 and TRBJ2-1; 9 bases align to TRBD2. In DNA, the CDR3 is TGTGCCAGCAGCCCGCTAGCGGGGCGATACAATGAGCAGTTCTTC. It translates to CASSPLAGRYNEQFF.